This TCR beta chain is drawn from a study of beta chain features in type 1 diabetes. Study-wide findings and caveats: Among patients with Type 1 diabetes, TCRB CDR3s were moderately but significantly shorter in every one of the four CD4+ subsets.

About this clone itself: Its antigen is currently unknown.

The entirety of the isolated RNA underwent reverse transcription, so expressed TCRB transcripts were sequenced. Only in-frame clones appear in the TCRdb table, and some are missing; sequencing was by immunoSEQ multiplex PCR. This table has around 310,000 clones, 9.5% to 11% appearing once. The CDR3 loop spans 20 amino acids. Trimming pared 3 bases from V and 0 bases from J, leaving 21 bases between. CDR1 is LNHDA and CDR2 is SQIVND in the germline V gene (reference sequence). This clonotype was sampled from a woman in her thirties in good health. J is TRBJ2-6 and V is TRBV19; tentative D call: TRBD2 (6 bases). The sample consisted of naive CD4+ T cells from blood. The CDR3 sequence: CASSIQVAGRAASGANVLTF. In nucleotides, the CDR3 is TGTGCCAGTAGTATTCAGGTTGCGGGGCGGGCGGCCTCTGGGGCCAACGTCCTGACTTTC.